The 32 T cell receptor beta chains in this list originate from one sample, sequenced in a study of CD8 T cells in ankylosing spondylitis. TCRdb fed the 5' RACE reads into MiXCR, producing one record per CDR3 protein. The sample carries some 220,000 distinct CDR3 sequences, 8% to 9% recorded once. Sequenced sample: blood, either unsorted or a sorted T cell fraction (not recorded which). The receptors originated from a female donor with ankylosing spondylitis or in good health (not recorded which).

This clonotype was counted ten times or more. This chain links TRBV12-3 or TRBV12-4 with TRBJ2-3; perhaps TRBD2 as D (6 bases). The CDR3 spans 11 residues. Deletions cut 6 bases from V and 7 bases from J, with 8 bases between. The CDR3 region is CASSREYTQYF. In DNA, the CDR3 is TGTGCCAGCAGCCGGGAGTATACGCAGTATTTT.

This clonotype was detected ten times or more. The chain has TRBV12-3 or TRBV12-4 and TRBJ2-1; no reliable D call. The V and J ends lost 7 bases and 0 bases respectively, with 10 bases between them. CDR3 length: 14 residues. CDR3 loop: CASTGPSSYNEQFF. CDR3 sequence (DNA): TGTGCCAGCACTGGGCCTAGCTCCTACAATGAGCAGTTCTTC.

CDR3 sequence (DNA): TGTGCCAGCAGCTTCCAGCACACCGGGGAGCTGTTTTTT. This sequence encodes CASSFQHTGELFF. The chain couples TRBV7-2 to TRBJ2-2, with D unresolved. Per the germline V gene, CDR1 is SGHTA and CDR2 is FQGNSA. The CDR3 covers 13 residues. The V end was cut by 3 bases, the J end by 3 bases, with 5 bases between.

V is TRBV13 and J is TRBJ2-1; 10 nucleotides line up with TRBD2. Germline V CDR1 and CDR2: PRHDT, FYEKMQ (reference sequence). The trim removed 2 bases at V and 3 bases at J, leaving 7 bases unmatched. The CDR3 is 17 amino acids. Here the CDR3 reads CASSLWGGTSDYNEQFF. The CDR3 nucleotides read TGTGCCAGCAGCTTATGGGGCGGGACTAGCGACTACAATGAGCAGTTCTTC.

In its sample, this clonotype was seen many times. In nucleotides, the CDR3 is TGTGCCAGCGCCCCGGGACAGGGTTACACAGATACGCAGTATTTT. Its translation: CASAPGQGYTDTQYF. The chain employs TRBV12-3 or TRBV12-4 and TRBJ2-3; 9 bases match TRBD1. J lost 2 bases, V lost 8 bases, and 8 bases had no gene match. This CDR3 has 15 amino acids.

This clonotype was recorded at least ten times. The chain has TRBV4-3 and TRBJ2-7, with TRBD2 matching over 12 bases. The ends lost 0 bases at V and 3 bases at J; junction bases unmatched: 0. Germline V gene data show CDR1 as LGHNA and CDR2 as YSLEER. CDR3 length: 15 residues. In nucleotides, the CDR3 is TGCGCCAGCAGCCAAGAGGGACTAGCGGGCTACGAGCAGTACTTC. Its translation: CASSQEGLAGYEQYF.

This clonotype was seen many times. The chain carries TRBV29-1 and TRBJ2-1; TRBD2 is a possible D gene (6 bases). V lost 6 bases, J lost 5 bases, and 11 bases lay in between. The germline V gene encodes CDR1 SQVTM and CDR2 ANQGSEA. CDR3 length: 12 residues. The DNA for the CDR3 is TGCAGCGTCGAGCTAGCGAACAATGAGCAGTTCTTC. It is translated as CSVELANNEQFF.

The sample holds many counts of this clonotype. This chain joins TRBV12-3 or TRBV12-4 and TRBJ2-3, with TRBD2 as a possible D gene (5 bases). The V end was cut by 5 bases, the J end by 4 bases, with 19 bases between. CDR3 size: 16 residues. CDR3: CASSPTGNPISDTQYF. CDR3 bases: TGTGCCAGCAGTCCCACGGGGAACCCGATCTCAGATACGCAGTATTTT.

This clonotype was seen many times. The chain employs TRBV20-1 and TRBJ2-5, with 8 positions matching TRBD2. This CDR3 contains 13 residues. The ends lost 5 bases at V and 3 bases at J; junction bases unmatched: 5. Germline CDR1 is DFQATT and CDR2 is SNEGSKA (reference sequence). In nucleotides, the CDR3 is TGCAGTGCTCCGACTAGCGCTAAAGAGACCCAGTACTTC. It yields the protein CSAPTSAKETQYF.

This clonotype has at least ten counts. The CDR3 is CASSLKRALLENTDTQYF. CDR3 coding DNA: TGTGCCAGCAGCTTAAAGCGGGCGCTGCTGGAAAACACAGATACGCAGTATTTT. The chain has TRBV11-2 and TRBJ2-3; D perhaps matches TRBD2 (6 bases). Trimming pared 2 bases from V and 2 bases from J, leaving 20 bases between. This CDR3 comprises 18 residues. Per the germline V gene, CDR1 is SGHAT and CDR2 is FQNNGV. Filled out from reference TRBV11-2 and TRBJ2-3, the complete variable domain reads EAGVAQSPRYKIIEKRQSVAFWCNPISGHATLYWYQQILGQGPKLLIQFQNNGVVDDSQLPKDRFSAERLKGVDSTLKIQPAKLEDSAVYLCASSLKRALLENTDTQYFGPGTRLTVL.

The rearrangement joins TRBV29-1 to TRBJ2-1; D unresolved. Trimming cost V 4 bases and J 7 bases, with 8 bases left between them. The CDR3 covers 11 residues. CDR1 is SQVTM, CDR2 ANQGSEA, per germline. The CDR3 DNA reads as TGCAGCGTTGTTTCGGAAAATGAGCAGTTCTTC. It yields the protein CSVVSENEQFF.

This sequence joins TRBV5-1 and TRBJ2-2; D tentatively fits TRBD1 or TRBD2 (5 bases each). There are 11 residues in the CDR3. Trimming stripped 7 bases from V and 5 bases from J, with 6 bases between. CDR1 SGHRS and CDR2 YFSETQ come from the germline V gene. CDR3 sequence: CASWGTGELFF. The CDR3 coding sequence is TGCGCCAGCTGGGGGACCGGGGAGCTGTTTTTT.

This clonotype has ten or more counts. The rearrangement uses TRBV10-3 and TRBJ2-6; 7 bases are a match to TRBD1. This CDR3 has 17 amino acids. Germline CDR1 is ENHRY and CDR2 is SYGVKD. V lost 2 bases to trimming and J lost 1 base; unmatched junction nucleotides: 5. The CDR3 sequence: CAISEPQQGSGANVLTF. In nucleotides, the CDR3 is TGTGCCATCAGTGAGCCCCAACAGGGGTCTGGGGCCAACGTCCTGACTTTC.

The CDR3 here is CSVEESSPEQYF. CDR3 nucleotide sequence: TGCAGCGTTGAAGAATCTTCGCCCGAGCAGTACTTC. The chain has TRBV29-1 and TRBJ2-7, with D hard to call. This CDR3 is built from 12 residues. The germline V and J ends were trimmed by 0 bases and 6 bases, with 9 bases remaining between them. The germline gives CDR1 SQVTM, CDR2 ANQGSEA.

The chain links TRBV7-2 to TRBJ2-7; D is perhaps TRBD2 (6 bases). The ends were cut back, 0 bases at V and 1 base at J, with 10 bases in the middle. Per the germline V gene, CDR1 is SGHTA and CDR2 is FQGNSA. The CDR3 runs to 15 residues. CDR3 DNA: TGTGCCAGCAGCTTAGCGGTAGCGGCTTCCTACGAGCAGTACTTC. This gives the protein CASSLAVAASYEQYF.

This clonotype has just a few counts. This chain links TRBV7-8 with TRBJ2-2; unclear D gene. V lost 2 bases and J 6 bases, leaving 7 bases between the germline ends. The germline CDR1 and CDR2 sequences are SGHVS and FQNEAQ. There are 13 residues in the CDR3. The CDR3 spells CASSLSWSGELFF. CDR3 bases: TGTGCCAGCAGCTTAAGTTGGTCCGGGGAGCTGTTTTTT. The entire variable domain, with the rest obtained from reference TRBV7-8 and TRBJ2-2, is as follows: GAGVSQSPRYKVAKRGQDVALRCDPISGHVSLFWYQQALGQGPEFLTYFQNEAQLDKSGLPSDRFFAERPEGSVSTLKIQRTQQEDSAVYLCASSLSWSGELFFGEGSRLTVL.

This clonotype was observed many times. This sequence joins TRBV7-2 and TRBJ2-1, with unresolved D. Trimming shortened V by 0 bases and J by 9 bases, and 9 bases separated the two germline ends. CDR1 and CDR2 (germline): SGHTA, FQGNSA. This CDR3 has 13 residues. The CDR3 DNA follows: TGTGCCAGCAGCTTAGCGACCAGAGGTGAGCAGTTCTTC. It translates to CASSLATRGEQFF. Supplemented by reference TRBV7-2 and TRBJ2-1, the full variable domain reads GAGVSQSPSNKVTEKGKDVELRCDPISGHTALYWYRQSLGQGLEFLIYFQGNSAPDKSGLPSDRFSAERTGGSVSTLTIQRTQQEDSAVYLCASSLATRGEQFFGPGTRLTVL.

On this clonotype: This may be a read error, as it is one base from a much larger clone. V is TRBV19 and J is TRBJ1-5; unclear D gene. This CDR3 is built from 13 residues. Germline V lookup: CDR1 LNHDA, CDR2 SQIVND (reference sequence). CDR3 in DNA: TGTACCAGCTCCGGGCGACGGAATCAGCCCCAGCATTTT. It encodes CTSSGRRNQPQHF.

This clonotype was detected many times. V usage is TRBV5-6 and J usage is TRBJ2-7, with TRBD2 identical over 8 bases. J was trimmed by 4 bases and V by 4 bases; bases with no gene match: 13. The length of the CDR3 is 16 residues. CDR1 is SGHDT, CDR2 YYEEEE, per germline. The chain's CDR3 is CASSPLEVAGPYEQYF. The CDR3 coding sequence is TGTGCCAGCAGCCCTCTCGAGGTAGCGGGACCTTACGAGCAGTACTTC.

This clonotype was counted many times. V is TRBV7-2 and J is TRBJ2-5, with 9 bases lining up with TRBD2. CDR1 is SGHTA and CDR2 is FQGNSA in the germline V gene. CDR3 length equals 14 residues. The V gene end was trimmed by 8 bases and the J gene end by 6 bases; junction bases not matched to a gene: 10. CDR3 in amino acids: CASAPGTSRQTQYF. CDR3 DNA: TGTGCCAGCGCCCCCGGGACTAGCAGGCAGACCCAGTACTTC.

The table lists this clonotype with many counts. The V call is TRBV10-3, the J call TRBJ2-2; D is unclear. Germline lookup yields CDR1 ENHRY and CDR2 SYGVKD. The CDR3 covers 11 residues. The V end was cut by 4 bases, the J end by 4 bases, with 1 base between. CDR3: CAISGTGELFF. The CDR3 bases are TGTGCCATCAGTGGCACCGGGGAGCTGTTTTTT.

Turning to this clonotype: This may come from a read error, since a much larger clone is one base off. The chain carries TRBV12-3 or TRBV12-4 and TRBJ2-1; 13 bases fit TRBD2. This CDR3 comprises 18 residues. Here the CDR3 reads CAGSFGLAGDIEDNEQFF. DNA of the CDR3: TGTGCCGGCAGTTTTGGACTAGCGGGAGATATTGAGGACAATGAGCAGTTCTTC.

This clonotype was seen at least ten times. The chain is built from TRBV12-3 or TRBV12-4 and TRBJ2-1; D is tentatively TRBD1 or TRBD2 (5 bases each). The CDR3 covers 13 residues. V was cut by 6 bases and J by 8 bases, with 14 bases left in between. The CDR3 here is CASSLTRGDEQFF. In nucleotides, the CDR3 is TGTGCCAGCAGCTTAACTCGGGGCGATGAGCAGTTCTTC.

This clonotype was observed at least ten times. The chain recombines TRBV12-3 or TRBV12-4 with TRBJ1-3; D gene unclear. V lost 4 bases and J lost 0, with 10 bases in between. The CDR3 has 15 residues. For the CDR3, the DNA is TGTGCCAGCAGTTCCGGACCTAGCTCTGGAAACACCATATATTTT. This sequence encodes CASSSGPSSGNTIYF.

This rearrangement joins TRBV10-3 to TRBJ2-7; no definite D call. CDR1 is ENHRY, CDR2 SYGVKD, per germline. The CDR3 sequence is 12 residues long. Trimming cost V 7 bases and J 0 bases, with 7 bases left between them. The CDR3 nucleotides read TGTGCCATCACCTCTTCCTCCTACGAGCAGTACTTC. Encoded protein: CAITSSSYEQYF.

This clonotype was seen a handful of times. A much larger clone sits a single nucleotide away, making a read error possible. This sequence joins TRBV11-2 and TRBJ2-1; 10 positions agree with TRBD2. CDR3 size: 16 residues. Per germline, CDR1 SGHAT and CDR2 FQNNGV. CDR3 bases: TGTGTCAGCAGCTTAGATTTGAGCGGGAGGGTCGGTGAGCAGTTCTTC. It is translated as CVSSLDLSGRVGEQFF.

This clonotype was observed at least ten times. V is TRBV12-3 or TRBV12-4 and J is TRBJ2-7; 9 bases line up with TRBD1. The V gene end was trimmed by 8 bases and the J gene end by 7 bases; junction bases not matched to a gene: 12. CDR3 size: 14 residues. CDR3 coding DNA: TGTGCCAGCTCCCCCGGGACAGGGACCGCGGAGCAGTACTTC. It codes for CASSPGTGTAEQYF.

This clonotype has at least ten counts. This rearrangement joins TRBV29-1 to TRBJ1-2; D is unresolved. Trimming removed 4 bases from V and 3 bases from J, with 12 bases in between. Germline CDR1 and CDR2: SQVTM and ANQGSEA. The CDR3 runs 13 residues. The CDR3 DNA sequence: TGCAGCGTTGCCCAATTAAGTGACTATGGCTACACCTTC. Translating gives CSVAQLSDYGYTF.

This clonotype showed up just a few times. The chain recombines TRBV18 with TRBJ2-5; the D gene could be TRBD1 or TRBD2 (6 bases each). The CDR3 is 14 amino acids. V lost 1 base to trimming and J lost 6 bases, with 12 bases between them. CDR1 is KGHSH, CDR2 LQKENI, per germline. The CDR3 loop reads CASSPQTGAQTQYF. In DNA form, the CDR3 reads TGTGCCAGCTCACCACAAACGGGGGCGCAGACCCAGTACTTC.

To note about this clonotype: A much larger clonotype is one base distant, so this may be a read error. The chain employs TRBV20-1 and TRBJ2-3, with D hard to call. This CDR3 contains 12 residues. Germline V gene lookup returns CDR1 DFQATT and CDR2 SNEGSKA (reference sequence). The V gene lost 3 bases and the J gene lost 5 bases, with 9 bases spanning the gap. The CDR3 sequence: CSASVLEDTQYF. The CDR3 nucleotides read TGCAGTGCTAGCGTACTTGAAGATACGCAGTATTTT.

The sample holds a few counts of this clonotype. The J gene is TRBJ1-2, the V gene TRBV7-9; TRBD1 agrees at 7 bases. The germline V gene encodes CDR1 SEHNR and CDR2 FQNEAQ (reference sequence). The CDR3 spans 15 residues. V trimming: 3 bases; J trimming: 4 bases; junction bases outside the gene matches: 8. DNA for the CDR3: TGTGCCAGCAGCTTCCTCGACAGGGTCGGCTATGGCTACACCTTC. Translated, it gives CASSFLDRVGYGYTF.

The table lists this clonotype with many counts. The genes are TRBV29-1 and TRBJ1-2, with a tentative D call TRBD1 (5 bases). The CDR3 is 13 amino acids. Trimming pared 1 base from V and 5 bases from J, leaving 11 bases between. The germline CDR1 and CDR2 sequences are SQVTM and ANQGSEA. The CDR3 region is CSVEGEGSYGYTF. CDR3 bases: TGCAGCGTTGAAGGGGAGGGGTCGTATGGCTACACCTTC.